A single sample is the source of the 4 T cell receptor beta chains below, sequenced in a study of shared clonotypes between healthy human individuals. This table comes from immunoSEQ multiplex PCR, and its TCRdb copy is limited to in-frame clones, with some not included. Among over a million clones listed, approximately 80% were seen once. Sequencing was carried out using memory CD4+ T cells from PBMCs. Subset denoted: CD45RA-negative fraction. All receptors derive from a man aged 18 to 29 in good health. Some clones in this sample may be carry-over from other donors' samples.

A note on this clone: The germline gene is not matched at one end of the junction; a read error may be the cause. The chain recombines TRBV19 with TRBJ2-7; 10 positions agree with TRBD1. CDR1 is LNHDA, CDR2 SQIVND, per germline (reference sequence). The CDR3 is made up of 17 amino acids. CDR3 loop: CASSIKYSSTGGYEQCF. The DNA for the CDR3 is TGTGCCAGTAGTATAAAATATTCTTCGACAGGGGGCTACGAGCAGTGCTTC.

This clone was counted at least ten times. This sequence joins TRBV11-1 and TRBJ2-3, with D possibly being TRBD2 (5 bases). Germline CDR1 reads SGHAT; CDR2 reads FQDESV (reference sequence). This CDR3 is built from 11 residues. Between the trimmed V and J ends, which lost 8 bases and 6 bases, there was a span of 9 bases. CDR3 amino acids: CASGSVDTQYF. CDR3 bases: TGTGCCAGCGGGAGTGTGGATACGCAGTATTTT.

This chain uses TRBV27 with TRBJ2-4; 8 bases line up with TRBD2. From germline, CDR1 is MNHEY and CDR2 SMNVEV (reference sequence). This CDR3 is 13 amino acids long. V was clipped by 10 bases and J by 9 bases; unmatched bases: 11. The CDR3 nucleotides read TGTGCCATACCAAGCGGGAGTATTGGCATTCAGTACTTC. This translates into CAIPSGSIGIQYF.

This clone was observed a few times. This chain connects TRBV9 to TRBJ2-1; no definite D call. V was pared by 3 bases and J by 6 bases, with 10 bases between. Germline loops: CDR1 SGDLS, CDR2 YYNGEE. The CDR3 contains 13 residues. CDR3: CASSADLSNEQFF. The CDR3 DNA follows: TGTGCCAGCAGCGCGGACCTGTCCAATGAGCAGTTCTTC.